This note documents a single T cell receptor (beta chain) sequence. The target antigen is unknown. Germline V gene sequence: CDR1 SGHDN, CDR2 FVKESK. The CDR3 sequence is 16 residues long. Losses at the gene ends were 1 base for V and 5 bases for J; bases not matched to a gene: 10. The sample is drawn from a study of T cell responses to AZD1222 COVID-19 vaccine. Overall study findings and caveats: Targeting of unmutated variant regions was reportedly seen in nearly half of spike-specific TCRs.

Sequencing was performed with immunoSEQ multiplex PCR; in TCRdb, only in-frame clones are kept and a portion is missing. Among about 130,000 clones listed, roughly 88% were seen once. This rearrangement joins TRBV14 to TRBJ2-5, with 7 bases fitting TRBD2. The clonotype comes from an adult in good health. This specimen consisted of peripheral blood, obtained on day 0 of MenACWY control vaccination. The CDR3 loop reads CASSQVEGGPEETQYF. Written as DNA, the CDR3 is TGTGCCAGCAGCCAAGTCGAGGGAGGGCCTGAGGAGACCCAGTACTTC. The whole variable domain, remainder taken from reference TRBV14 and TRBJ2-5, is EAGVTQFPSHSVIEKGQTVTLRCDPISGHDNLYWYRRVMGKEIKFLLHFVKESKQDESGMPNNRFLAERTGGTYSTLKVQPAELEDSGVYFCASSQVEGGPEETQYFGPGTRLLVL.